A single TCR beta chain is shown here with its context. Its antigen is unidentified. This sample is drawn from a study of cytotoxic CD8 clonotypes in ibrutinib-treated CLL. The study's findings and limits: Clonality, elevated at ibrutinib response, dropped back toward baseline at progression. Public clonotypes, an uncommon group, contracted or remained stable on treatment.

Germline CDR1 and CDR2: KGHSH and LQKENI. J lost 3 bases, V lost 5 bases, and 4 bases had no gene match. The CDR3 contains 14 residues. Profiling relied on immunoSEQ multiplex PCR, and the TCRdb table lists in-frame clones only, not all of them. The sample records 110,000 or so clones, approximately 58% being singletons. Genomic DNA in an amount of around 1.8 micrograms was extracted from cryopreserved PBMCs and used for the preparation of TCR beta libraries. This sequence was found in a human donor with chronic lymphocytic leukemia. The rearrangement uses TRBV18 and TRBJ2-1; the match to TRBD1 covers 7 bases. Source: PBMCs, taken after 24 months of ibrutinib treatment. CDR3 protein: CASSKDRDYNEQFF. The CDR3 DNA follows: TGTGCCAGCTCAAAAGACAGGGACTACAATGAGCAGTTCTTC.